The 27 T cell receptor beta chains reported below all come from one sample, sequenced in a study of T cell responses to AZD1222 COVID-19 vaccine. Only in-frame clones appear in the TCRdb table, and some are missing; sequencing was by immunoSEQ multiplex PCR. The sample has fewer than 120,000 clones; 81% are singletons. The sample was peripheral blood, taken on day 0 of AZD1222 vaccination. The receptors originated from an adult in good health.

J is TRBJ2-5 and V is TRBV15; D is uncertain. The ends were cut back, 4 bases at V and 5 bases at J, with 8 bases in the middle. The V gene's germline CDR1 is LNHNV and CDR2 YYDKDF (reference sequence). CDR3 length equals 12 residues. Here the CDR3 reads CATSIGRETQYF. Here the CDR3 DNA reads TGTGCCACCAGCATAGGTCGGGAGACCCAGTACTTC.

The chain links TRBV27 to TRBJ1-5; 11 bases align to TRBD1. With V trimmed by 5 bases and J by 7 bases, 10 bases remained unmatched. The CDR3 is 16 amino acids. Germline V gene data show CDR1 as MNHEY and CDR2 as SMNVEV (reference sequence). CDR3 sequence reads: CASSRRTGGAGQPQHF. CDR3 sequence (DNA): TGTGCCAGCAGTAGACGGACAGGGGGCGCGGGGCAGCCCCAGCATTTT.

The rearrangement uses TRBV18 and TRBJ2-1; the D gene is possibly TRBD2 (5 bases). The V gene's germline CDR1 is KGHSH and CDR2 LQKENI. The CDR3 covers 13 residues. Between the trimmed V and J ends, which lost 3 bases and 9 bases, there was a span of 12 bases. The CDR3 DNA sequence: TGTGCCAGCTCACCCCCTTTACTAGGTGAGCAGTTCTTC. This sequence encodes CASSPPLLGEQFF.

This clone showed up just once. V gene TRBV7-9 combines with J gene TRBJ1-2, with TRBD1 as a possible D gene (5 bases). CDR3 size: 15 residues. V shed 5 bases and J shed 4 bases, with 17 bases lying between them. Germline-derived CDR1 and CDR2 are SEHNR and FQNEAQ (reference sequence). In DNA form, the CDR3 reads TGTGCCAGCAGCCCCCCGGGAGGGGAGGGCTATGGCTACACCTTC. This encodes CASSPPGGEGYGYTF.

The J gene is TRBJ1-1, the V gene TRBV6-6; the D gene is possibly TRBD1 (5 bases). V was pared by 5 bases and J by 1 base, with 20 bases between. The CDR3 spans 17 residues. Germline CDR1 and CDR2: MNHNY and SVGAGI (reference sequence). Written as DNA, the CDR3 is TGTGCCAGCAGTCACCGTAGGGGAGGGAAGGGGAACACTGAAGCTTTCTTT. Translated, it gives CASSHRRGGKGNTEAFF.

The chain recombines TRBV28 with TRBJ2-3; D perhaps matches TRBD1 (5 bases). The CDR3 is 15 amino acids. Deletions cut 1 base from V and 5 bases from J, with 13 bases between. The germline gives CDR1 MDHEN, CDR2 SYDVKM. CDR3 sequence reads: CASSLYGANEDTQYF. The DNA for the CDR3 is TGTGCCAGCAGTTTATATGGGGCTAATGAAGATACGCAGTATTTT. Looking up the rest from reference TRBV28 and TRBJ2-3 gives the full variable domain: DVKVTQSSRYLVKRTGEKVFLECVQDMDHENMFWYRQDPGLGLRLIYFSYDVKMKEKGDIPEGYSVSREKKERFSLILESASTNQTSMYLCASSLYGANEDTQYFGPGTRLTVL.

The chain has TRBV4-2 and TRBJ2-1, with TRBD2 matching 9 bases. This CDR3 spans 16 amino acids. CDR1 is LGHNA and CDR2 is YNFKEQ in the germline V gene. V was pared by 0 bases and J by 6 bases, with 6 bases of the junction left unmatched. As DNA, the CDR3 is TGTGCCAGCAGCCAAGACCCCCGCGGGGGGGCCAATGAGCAGTTCTTC. This sequence encodes CASSQDPRGGANEQFF.

The rearrangement links TRBV4-3 to TRBJ2-7, with TRBD1 matching 9 bases. Germline V gives CDR1 LGHNA, CDR2 YSLEER. The CDR3 sequence is 13 residues long. J gave up 5 bases and V 4 bases, and 3 bases lay outside the gene matches. The DNA for the CDR3 is TGCGCCAGCAGCCGAAGACAGGGGGACGAGCAGTACTTC. As protein: CASSRRQGDEQYF.

Comments on this clone: At one boundary the junction diverges from the germline segment, which might be a read error. The chain has TRBV23-1 and TRBJ1-4; D is undetermined. TRBV23-1 is an ORF; its function is uncertain. The CDR3 runs to 16 residues. The CDR3 region has the DNA TGCGCCAGCAGTCCCCCCCGCAGAGGCCCTAACGAAAAACTGTTTTTT. Its translation is CASSPPRRGPNEKLFF.

J is TRBJ1-2 and V is TRBV27; D gene unclear. CDR1 MNHEY and CDR2 SMNVEV come from the germline V gene (reference sequence). This CDR3 has 13 amino acids. Trimming took off 2 bases at V and 8 bases at J, with 12 bases between the two ends. DNA for the CDR3: TGTGCCAGCAGTTTAGATCCGTTTGTAGGCTACACCTTC. Translation: CASSLDPFVGYTF.

This clone was seen a handful of times. The CDR3 here is CASSLGSGGMNTEAFF. The CDR3 nucleotides read TGCGCCAGCAGCTTGGGCTCAGGTGGTATGAACACTGAAGCTTTCTTT. The chain combines TRBV5-1 with TRBJ1-1; D is undetermined. V was cut by 0 bases and J by 0 bases, with 12 bases left in between. Germline CDR1 SGHRS, CDR2 YFSETQ. The CDR3 contains 16 residues.

The chain uses TRBV18 and TRBJ2-1; 8 nucleotides align to TRBD2. V shed 3 bases and J 6 bases; nucleotides not matched to a gene: 13. The CDR3 is 17 amino acids. Germline V lookup: CDR1 KGHSH, CDR2 LQKENI. CDR3 sequence: CASSPTSGSWRVNEQFF. The CDR3 DNA reads TGTGCCAGCTCACCTACCAGCGGGAGCTGGCGGGTCAATGAGCAGTTCTTC. The complete variable domain, with remaining parts taken from reference TRBV18 and TRBJ2-1, reads NAGVMQNPRHLVRRRGQEARLRCSPMKGHSHVYWYRQLPEEGLKFMVYLQKENIIDESGMPKERFSAEFPKEGPSILRIQQVVRGDSAAYFCASSPTSGSWRVNEQFFGPGTRLTVL.

V usage is TRBV27 and J usage is TRBJ2-3; D is unresolved. V was clipped by 5 bases and J by 6 bases, with 15 bases between them. The CDR3 has 14 amino acids. Germline CDR1 is MNHEY and CDR2 is SMNVEV (reference sequence). The CDR3 reads CASSPARVKDTQYF. The CDR3 DNA reads as TGTGCCAGCAGTCCCGCCCGGGTGAAGGATACGCAGTATTTT.

This chain uses TRBV28 with TRBJ2-6; either TRBD1 or TRBD2 may fit D (6 bases each). V lost 5 bases and J 0 bases, leaving 20 bases between the germline ends. Per germline, CDR1 MDHEN and CDR2 SYDVKM. The CDR3 runs to 19 residues. CDR3 nucleotide sequence: TGTGCCAGCAGTCCTCGGGGGACATTGTACCTCTCTGGGGCCAACGTCCTGACTTTC. Translating it yields CASSPRGTLYLSGANVLTF.

The rearrangement joins TRBV28 to TRBJ1-2, with no clear D. Trimming took 5 bases from V and 4 from J, leaving 14 bases between them. This CDR3 is 14 amino acids long. Per the germline V gene, CDR1 is MDHEN and CDR2 is SYDVKM. CDR3 DNA: TGTGCCAGCAGTCCCCCCGGCAGGTTCTATGGCTACACCTTC. Translated, it gives CASSPPGRFYGYTF.

V is TRBV7-2 and J is TRBJ1-1; D gene unclear. CDR1 is SGHTA and CDR2 is FQGNSA in the germline V gene. This CDR3 is built from 15 residues. V lost 3 bases to trimming and J lost 0 bases, with 11 bases between them. For the CDR3, the DNA is TGTGCCAGCAGCTTTTTTCGCTTAATGAACACTGAAGCTTTCTTT. It is translated as CASSFFRLMNTEAFF. The full variable domain, its missing parts supplied by reference TRBV7-2 and TRBJ1-1, is GAGVSQSPSNKVTEKGKDVELRCDPISGHTALYWYRQSLGQGLEFLIYFQGNSAPDKSGLPSDRFSAERTGGSVSTLTIQRTQQEDSAVYLCASSFFRLMNTEAFFGQGTRLTVV.

The chain combines TRBV19 with TRBJ2-2; TRBD2 is a possible D gene (6 bases). The V end lost 4 bases, the J end lost 2 bases, and 8 bases lay between the germline ends. The CDR3 has 14 amino acids. The germline V gene has CDR1 LNHDA and CDR2 SQIVND (reference sequence). CDR3 loop: CASSTGTNTGELFF. The CDR3 DNA is TGTGCCAGTAGTACCGGGACTAACACCGGGGAGCTGTTTTTT.

The rearrangement links TRBV27 to TRBJ1-5; D perhaps matches TRBD1 (5 bases). V was pared by 7 bases and J by 6 bases, with 13 bases between. Looked up from germline, CDR1 is MNHEY and CDR2 is SMNVEV (reference sequence). This CDR3 is 13 amino acids long. As DNA, the CDR3 is TGTGCCAGCAAGGGGCAGGGAATTCAGCCCCAGCATTTT. Its translation: CASKGQGIQPQHF.

The chain combines TRBV27 with TRBJ2-6; D unclear. This CDR3 has 15 amino acids. The germline V gene encodes CDR1 MNHEY and CDR2 SMNVEV (reference sequence). Trimming stripped 3 bases from V and 2 bases from J, with 8 bases between. This chain's CDR3 is CASSFKRPGANVLTF. The CDR3 nucleotides are TGTGCCAGCAGTTTTAAACGGCCTGGGGCCAACGTCCTGACTTTC.

The chain carries TRBV30 and TRBJ1-3, with D possibly TRBD1 on 5 matching bases. Germline V gene sequence: CDR1 GTSNPN, CDR2 SVGIG (reference sequence). This CDR3 has 15 amino acids. The germline V and J ends were trimmed by 0 bases and 5 bases, with 14 bases remaining between them. The CDR3 sequence is CAWSVLGGVRNTIYF. The CDR3 nucleotides read TGTGCCTGGAGTGTACTCGGGGGGGTTCGAAACACCATATATTTT.

The chain couples TRBV5-1 to TRBJ1-1; TRBD1 matches 8 bases. Germline V gene data show CDR1 as SGHRS and CDR2 as YFSETQ. This CDR3 spans 15 amino acids. V shed 3 bases and J 2 bases; nucleotides not matched to a gene: 6. CDR3: CASSWGTGSNTEAFF. The CDR3 bases are TGCGCCAGCAGCTGGGGGACAGGATCAAACACTGAAGCTTTCTTT. Full variable domain (remainder filled in from reference TRBV5-1 and TRBJ1-1): KAGVTQTPRYLIKTRGQQVTLSCSPISGHRSVSWYQQTPGQGLQFLFEYFSETQRNKGNFPGRFSGRQFSNSRSEMNVSTLELGDSALYLCASSWGTGSNTEAFFGQGTRLTVV.

This clone was observed a single time. As DNA, the CDR3 is TGTGCCACCAGTGGCGGGGGTCGGACCGGGGAGCTGTTTTTT. Residues: CATSGGGRTGELFF. The chain joins TRBV24-1 to TRBJ2-2, with TRBD2 matching 7 bases. Trimming at V came to 5 bases and at J to 5 bases, leaving 4 bases not matched to a gene. The CDR3 covers 14 residues. CDR1 and CDR2 from the germline V gene are KGHDR and SFDVKD.

Comment on this clone: The sample has other DNA sequences that encode this CDR3 too. The chain is built from TRBV28 and TRBJ1-1; the D is unclear. The CDR3 totals 14 residues. V gave up 1 base and J gave up 1 base, with 7 bases separating them. CDR1 is MDHEN, CDR2 SYDVKM, per germline. The CDR3 DNA follows: TGTGCCAGCAGTTTATACCCGGGGAACACTGAAGCTTTCTTT. Protein: CASSLYPGNTEAFF.

V is TRBV28 and J is TRBJ1-2; 7 nucleotides line up with TRBD1. With 5 bases clipped from V and 3 bases from J, the junction kept 12 bases outside the gene matches. The CDR3 is made up of 16 amino acids. The V gene's germline CDR1 is MDHEN and CDR2 SYDVKM. The CDR3 nucleotides read TGTGCCAGCAGTCCTAGCCTTACAGGGGTGCACTATGGCTACACCTTC. Translating gives CASSPSLTGVHYGYTF.

The V and J genes are TRBV7-2 and TRBJ1-5, with 9 bases that match TRBD1. Per the germline V gene, CDR1 is SGHTA and CDR2 is FQGNSA. This CDR3 spans 15 amino acids. V shed 5 bases, J shed 6 bases, and the junction held 8 bases outside the gene matches. The CDR3 loop reads CASSPNYRGRQPQHF. The CDR3 DNA reads as TGTGCCAGCAGCCCAAACTACAGGGGGCGTCAGCCCCAGCATTTT.

This clone has just a few counts. The CDR3 DNA sequence: TGTGCCAGCAGCCCTAGAAACACCGGGACTGCAAACAAAAGGACCGGGGAGCTGTTTTTT. This codes for CASSPRNTGTANKRTGELFF. This chain connects TRBV4-2 to TRBJ2-2; D perhaps matches TRBD2 (6 bases). The germline V gene has CDR1 LGHNA and CDR2 YNFKEQ. There are 20 residues in the CDR3. V shed 4 bases and J shed 5 bases, with 29 bases lying between them.

V is TRBV10-1 and J is TRBJ2-3; maybe TRBD1 (6 bases). Germline V CDR1 and CDR2: WNHNN, SYGVQD (reference sequence). The CDR3 extends over 15 amino acids. V dropped 7 bases and J dropped 6 bases, with 20 bases sitting between them. CDR3 bases: TGCGCCAGCACTAATCCCGGGACAAACCCCGATACGCAGTATTTT. Translation gives CASTNPGTNPDTQYF.